Below, one T cell receptor (beta chain) is given with its context. This clonotype was recorded once. The clone's antigen remains unknown. One junction end disagrees with the germline gene, perhaps due to a read error. This specimen comes from a study of CD8+CD57+ T cells in acquired aplastic anemia (dated by TCRdb to the late 2010s). For the wider study: DNA extracted from sorted CD4+ and CD8+ cells had a mean of roughly 3.3 ug, with a range of about 0.18 to 27.4 ug. CD8+CD57+ expansion was defined as a frequency above the mean frequency observed in healthy subjects. What the authors observed across the whole study: Patients and healthy controls showed no significant difference in CD8+ Simpson's diversity (P=0.060). Roughly 29 CD8+ CDR3 sequences were found to be shared between patients and controls, but these sequences appeared to be highly expressed in patients and within the immunodominant clones of the patients.

The patients picked for sequencing were ones in whom flow cytometry had shown an expansion of CD8+CD57+ cells. Every patient had a diagnosis of severe acquired aplastic anemia based on International Study of Aplastic Anemia and Agranulocytosis and Camitta criteria. Patients had received no therapy at the time of blood sampling. The study deep-sequenced TCR repertoires of sorted CD4+ and CD8+ blood T cells from severe aplastic anemia patients and healthy subjects. In the USA, patient enrollment took place under clinicaltrials.gov protocols 00001620, 01623167, 00001397, 00071045, 00081523 and 00961064. Ficoll-Paque density gradient centrifugation was used to isolate peripheral blood mononuclear cells. Before DNA extraction, CD4+ and CD8+ T cells were sorted with FACS or magnetic beads. CDR1 and CDR2, per the germline V gene, are SGHTA and FQGNSA. The CDR3 covers 12 residues, taking in both the cysteine and the phenylalanine. The kept DNA is CDR3 alone, 36 bases in frame from the first base.

TCR beta VDJ combination and CDR3 sequence profiling used genomic DNA as the template. An Illumina HiSeq 2000 was used for TCR repertoire sequencing. On the authors' methods: TRBV/TRBJ rearrangement plots, CDR3 size and DJ length profiles, and Simpson's diversity index were used to evaluate the repertoires. The immunodominant clone was defined as the most abundant DNA sequence in deep sequencing data. CDR3 amino acid sequences were screened for sharing across subjects and compared with published repertoires and the VDJdb database. TCRdb took the public reads, trimmed them with fastp at Q25, ran MiXCR for clone calling and kept in-frame beta chains. Here each entry gathers all rows of one CDR3 protein and keeps the most common genes and DNA. The V and J calls here are based on TCRdb, not the publication. The sample data list around 220,000 distinct CDR3 sequences, and around 50% of these were observed just once. Of the sample, 15% to 20% falls within the top ten clones.

The chain couples TRBV7-2 to TRBJ1-6; the D gene assignment is ambiguous. Sequenced input: sorted CD4+, CD8+, or CD8+CD57+ T cells (not recorded which) from PBMCs. This TCR was recovered from a human donor with aplastic anemia. The base sequence is TGTGCCTCCGGTTTCTATAATCCACCCCTCCACTTT. The translation is CASGFYNPPLHF. Extended through the reference TRBV7-2 and TRBJ1-6 proteins, this CDR3 yields the full variable domain: GAGVSQSPSNKVTEKGKDVELRCDPISGHTALYWYRQSLGQGLEFLIYFQGNSAPDKSGLPSDRFSAERTGGSVSTLTIQRTQQEDSAVYLCASGFYNPPLHFGNGTRLTVT.